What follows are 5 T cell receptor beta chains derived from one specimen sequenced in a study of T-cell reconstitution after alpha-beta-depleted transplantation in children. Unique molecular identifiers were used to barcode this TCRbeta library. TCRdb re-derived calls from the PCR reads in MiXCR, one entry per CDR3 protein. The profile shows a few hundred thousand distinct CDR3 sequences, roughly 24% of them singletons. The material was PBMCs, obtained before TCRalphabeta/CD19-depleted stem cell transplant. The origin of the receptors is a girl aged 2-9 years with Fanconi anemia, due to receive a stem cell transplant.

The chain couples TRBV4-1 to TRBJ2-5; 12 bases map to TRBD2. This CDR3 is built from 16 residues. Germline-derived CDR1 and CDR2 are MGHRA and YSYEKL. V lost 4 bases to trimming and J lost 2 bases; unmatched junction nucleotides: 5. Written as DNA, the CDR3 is TGCGCCAGCAGCCTGGTTACTAGCGGGGGGCAAGAGACCCAGTACTTC. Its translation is CASSLVTSGGQETQYF.

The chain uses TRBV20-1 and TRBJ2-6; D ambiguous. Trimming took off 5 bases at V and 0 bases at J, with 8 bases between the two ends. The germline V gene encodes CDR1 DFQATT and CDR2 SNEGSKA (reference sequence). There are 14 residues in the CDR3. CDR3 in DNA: TGCAGTGCTCTAACAGCCTCTGGGGCCAACGTCCTGACTTTC. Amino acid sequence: CSALTASGANVLTF.

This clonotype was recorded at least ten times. The CDR3, as DNA: TGCAGTCAGCAGGGCGGGGGGGCTAGTTACAATGAGCAGTTCTTC. Amino acid sequence: CSQQGGGASYNEQFF. The chain is built from TRBV20-1 and TRBJ2-1; 9 bases are shared with TRBD2. With V trimmed by 8 bases and J by 4 bases, 12 bases remained unmatched. The CDR3 has 15 amino acids. The germline CDR1 and CDR2 sequences are DFQATT and SNEGSKA (reference sequence).

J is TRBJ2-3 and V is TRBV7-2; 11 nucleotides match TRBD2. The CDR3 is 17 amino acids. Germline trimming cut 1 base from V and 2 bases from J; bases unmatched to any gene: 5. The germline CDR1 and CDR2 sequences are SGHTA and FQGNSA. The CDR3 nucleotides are TGTGCCAGCAGCTTAGTGTCTAGCGGGGGGTACACAGATACGCAGTATTTT. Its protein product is CASSLVSSGGYTDTQYF.

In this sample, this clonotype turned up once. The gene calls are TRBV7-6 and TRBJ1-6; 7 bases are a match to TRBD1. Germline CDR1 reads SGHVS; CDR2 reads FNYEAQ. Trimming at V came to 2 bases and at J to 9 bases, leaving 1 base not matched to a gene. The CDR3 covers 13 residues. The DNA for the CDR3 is TGTGCCAGCAGCTTACACAGGGGTTCACCCCTCCACTTT. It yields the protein CASSLHRGSPLHF.